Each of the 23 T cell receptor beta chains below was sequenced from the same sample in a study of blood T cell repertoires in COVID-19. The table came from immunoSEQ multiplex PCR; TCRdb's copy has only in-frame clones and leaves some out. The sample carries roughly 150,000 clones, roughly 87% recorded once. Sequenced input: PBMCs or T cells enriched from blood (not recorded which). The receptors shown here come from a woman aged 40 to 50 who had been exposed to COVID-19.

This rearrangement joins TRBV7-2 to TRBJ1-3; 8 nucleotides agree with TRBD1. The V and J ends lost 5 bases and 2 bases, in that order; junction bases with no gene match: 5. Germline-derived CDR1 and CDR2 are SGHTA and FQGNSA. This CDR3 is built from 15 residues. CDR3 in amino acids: CASSPDRVAGNTIYF. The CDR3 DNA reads TGTGCCAGCAGCCCGGACAGGGTAGCTGGAAACACCATATATTTT.

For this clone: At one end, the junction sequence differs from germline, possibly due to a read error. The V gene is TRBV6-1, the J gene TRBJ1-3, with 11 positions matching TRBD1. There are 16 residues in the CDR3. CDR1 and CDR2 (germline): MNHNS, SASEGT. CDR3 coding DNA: TGTGCCAGAAGTGAGGGGACAGGGGGGATCGGAAACACCATATATTTT. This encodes CARSEGTGGIGNTIYF.

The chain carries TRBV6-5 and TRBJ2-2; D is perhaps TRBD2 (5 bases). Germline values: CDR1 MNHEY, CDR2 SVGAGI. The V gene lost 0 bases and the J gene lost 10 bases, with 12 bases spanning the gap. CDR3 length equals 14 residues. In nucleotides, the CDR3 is TGTGCCAGCAGTTACTCGAGAGGAGGAGCGGAGCTGTTTTTT. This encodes CASSYSRGGAELFF.

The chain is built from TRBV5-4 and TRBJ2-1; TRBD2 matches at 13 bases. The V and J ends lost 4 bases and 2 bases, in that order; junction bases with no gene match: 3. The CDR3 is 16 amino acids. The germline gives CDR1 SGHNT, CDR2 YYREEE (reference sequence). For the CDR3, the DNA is TGTGCCAGCAGCACAGGACTAGCGGGGGCCTACAATGAGCAGTTCTTC. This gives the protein CASSTGLAGAYNEQFF.

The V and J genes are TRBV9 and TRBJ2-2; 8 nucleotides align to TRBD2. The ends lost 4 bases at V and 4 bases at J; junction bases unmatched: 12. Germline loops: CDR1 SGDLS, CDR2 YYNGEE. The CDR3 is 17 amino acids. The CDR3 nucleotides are TGTGCCAGCAGCCCGTCGGGAGGGGCCTCGAGCACCGGGGAGCTGTTTTTT. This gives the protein CASSPSGGASSTGELFF.

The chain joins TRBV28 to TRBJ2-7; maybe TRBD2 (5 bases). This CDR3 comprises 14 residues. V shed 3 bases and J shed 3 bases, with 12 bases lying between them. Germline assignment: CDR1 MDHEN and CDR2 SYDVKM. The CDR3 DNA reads TGTGCCAGCAGTTTGACTAACCCCGTCTACGAGCAGTACTTC. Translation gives CASSLTNPVYEQYF.

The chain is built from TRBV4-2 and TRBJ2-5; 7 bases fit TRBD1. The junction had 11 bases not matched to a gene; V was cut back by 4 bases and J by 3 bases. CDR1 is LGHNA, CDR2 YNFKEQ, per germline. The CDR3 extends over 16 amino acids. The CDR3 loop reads CASSRGSKTGEETQYF. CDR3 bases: TGTGCCAGCAGCCGGGGTTCGAAAACAGGGGAAGAGACCCAGTACTTC.

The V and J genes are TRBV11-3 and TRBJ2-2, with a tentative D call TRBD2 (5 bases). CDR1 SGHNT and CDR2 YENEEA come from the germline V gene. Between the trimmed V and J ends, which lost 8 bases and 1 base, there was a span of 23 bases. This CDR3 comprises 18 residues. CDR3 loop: CASSITVRGPENTGELFF. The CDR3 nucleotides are TGTGCCAGCTCGATCACCGTTCGAGGGCCGGAGAACACCGGGGAGCTGTTTTTT.

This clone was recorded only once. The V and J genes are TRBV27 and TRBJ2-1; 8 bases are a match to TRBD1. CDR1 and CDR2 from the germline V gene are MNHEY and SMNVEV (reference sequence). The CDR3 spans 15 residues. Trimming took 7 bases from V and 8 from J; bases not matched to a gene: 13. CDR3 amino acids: CASKSPGGSVDEQFF. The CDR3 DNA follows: TGTGCCAGCAAGTCCCCAGGGGGCAGTGTCGATGAGCAGTTCTTC.

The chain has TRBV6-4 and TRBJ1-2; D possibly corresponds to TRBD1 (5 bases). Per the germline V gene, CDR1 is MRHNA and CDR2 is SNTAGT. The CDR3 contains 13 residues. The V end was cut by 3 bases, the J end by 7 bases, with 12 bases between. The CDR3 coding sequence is TGTGCCAGCAGTGATGGGGGGTCGGGTGGCTACACCTTC. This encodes CASSDGGSGGYTF.

Here the CDR3 DNA reads TGTGCCACCACGGAGGGGCTGGGTCAGCCCCAGCATTTT. As protein: CATTEGLGQPQHF. The chain has TRBV10-3 and TRBJ1-5; TRBD1 might be the D (5 bases). V dropped 10 bases and J dropped 6 bases, with 16 bases sitting between them. Germline V lookup: CDR1 ENHRY, CDR2 SYGVKD. The CDR3 has 13 amino acids.

This CDR3 is CASNPSLAGTDTQYF. DNA of the CDR3: TGCGCCAGCAATCCCTCGCTAGCGGGAACAGATACGCAGTATTTT. This sequence joins TRBV4-1 and TRBJ2-3; 9 bases fit TRBD2. Losses at the gene ends were 7 bases for V and 3 bases for J; bases not matched to a gene: 8. The CDR3 contains 15 residues. Germline CDR1 MGHRA, CDR2 YSYEKL.

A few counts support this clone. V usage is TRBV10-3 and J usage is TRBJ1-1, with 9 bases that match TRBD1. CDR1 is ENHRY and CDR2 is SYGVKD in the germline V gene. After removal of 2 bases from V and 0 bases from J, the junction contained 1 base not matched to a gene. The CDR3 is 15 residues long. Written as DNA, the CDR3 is TGTGCCATCAGTGAGCGGACAGGGGTGAACACTGAAGCTTTCTTT. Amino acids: CAISERTGVNTEAFF.

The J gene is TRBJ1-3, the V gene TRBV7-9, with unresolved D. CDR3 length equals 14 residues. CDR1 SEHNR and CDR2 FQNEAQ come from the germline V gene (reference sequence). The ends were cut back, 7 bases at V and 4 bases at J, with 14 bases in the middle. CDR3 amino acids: CASTIHSPGNTIYF. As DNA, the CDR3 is TGTGCCAGCACAATTCACAGTCCCGGAAACACCATATATTTT.

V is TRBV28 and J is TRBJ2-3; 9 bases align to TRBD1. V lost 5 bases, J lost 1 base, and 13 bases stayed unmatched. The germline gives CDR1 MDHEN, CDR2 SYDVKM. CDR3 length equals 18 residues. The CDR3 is CASSTPRTGAQGTDTQYF. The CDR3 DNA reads TGTGCCAGCAGTACACCCAGGACAGGGGCGCAGGGCACAGATACGCAGTATTTT.

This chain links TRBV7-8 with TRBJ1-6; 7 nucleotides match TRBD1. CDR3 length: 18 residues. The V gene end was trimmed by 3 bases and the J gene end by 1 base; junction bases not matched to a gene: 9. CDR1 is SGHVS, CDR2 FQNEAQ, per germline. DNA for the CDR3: TGTGCCAGCAGCTTCGATAAAAGACAGGGTTCCTATAATTCACCCCTCCACTTT. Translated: CASSFDKRQGSYNSPLHF.

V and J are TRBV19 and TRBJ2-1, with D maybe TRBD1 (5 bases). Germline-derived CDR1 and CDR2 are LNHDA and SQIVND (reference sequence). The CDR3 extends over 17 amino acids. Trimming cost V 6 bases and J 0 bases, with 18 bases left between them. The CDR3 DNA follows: TGTGCCAGTAGAACGACATGGGGAAGGGGCTCCTACAATGAGCAGTTCTTC. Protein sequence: CASRTTWGRGSYNEQFF.

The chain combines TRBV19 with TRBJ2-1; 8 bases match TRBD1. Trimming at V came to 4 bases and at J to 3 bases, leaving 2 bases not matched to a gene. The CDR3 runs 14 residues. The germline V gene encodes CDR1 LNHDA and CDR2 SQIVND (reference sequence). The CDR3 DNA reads TGTGCCAGTAGTAAGACAGGGGTCTACAATGAGCAGTTCTTC. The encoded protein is CASSKTGVYNEQFF.

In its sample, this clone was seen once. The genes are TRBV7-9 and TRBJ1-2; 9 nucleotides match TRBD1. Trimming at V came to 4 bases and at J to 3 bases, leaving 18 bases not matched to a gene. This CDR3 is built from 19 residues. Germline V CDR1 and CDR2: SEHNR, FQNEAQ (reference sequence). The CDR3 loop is CASSSLAGTGKGPYYGYTF. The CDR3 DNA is TGTGCCAGCAGCTCACTAGCAGGGACAGGGAAGGGCCCTTACTATGGCTACACCTTC.

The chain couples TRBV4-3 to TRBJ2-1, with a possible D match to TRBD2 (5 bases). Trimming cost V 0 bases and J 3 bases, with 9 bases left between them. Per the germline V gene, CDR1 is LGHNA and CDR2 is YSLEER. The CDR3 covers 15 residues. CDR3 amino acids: CASSQERAGYNEQFF. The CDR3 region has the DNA TGCGCCAGCAGCCAAGAGCGGGCGGGCTACAATGAGCAGTTCTTC.

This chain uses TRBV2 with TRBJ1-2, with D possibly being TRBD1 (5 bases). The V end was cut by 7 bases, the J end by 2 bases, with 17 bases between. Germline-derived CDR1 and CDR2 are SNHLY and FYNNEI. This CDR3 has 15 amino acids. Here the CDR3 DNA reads TGTGCCAGCATCCCCATTGGTGACAGCAACTATGGCTACACCTTC. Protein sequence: CASIPIGDSNYGYTF.

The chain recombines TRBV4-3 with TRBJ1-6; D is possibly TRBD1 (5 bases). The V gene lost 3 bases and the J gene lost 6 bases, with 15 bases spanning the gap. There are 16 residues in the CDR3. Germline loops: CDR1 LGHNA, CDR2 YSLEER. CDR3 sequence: CASSQSTTRVNSPLHF. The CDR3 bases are TGCGCCAGCAGCCAGAGTACCACCAGGGTTAATTCACCCCTCCACTTT.

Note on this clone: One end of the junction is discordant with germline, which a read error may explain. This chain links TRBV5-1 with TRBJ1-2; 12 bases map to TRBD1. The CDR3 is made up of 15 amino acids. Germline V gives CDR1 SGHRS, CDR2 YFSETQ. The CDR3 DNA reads TGCGCCAGCAACTTGGGACAGGGGGCAGGTTATGGCTACACCTTC. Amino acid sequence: CASNLGQGAGYGYTF. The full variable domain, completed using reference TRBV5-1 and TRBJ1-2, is KAGVTQTPRYLIKTRGQQVTLSCSPISGHRSVSWYQQTPGQGLQFLFEYFSETQRNKGNFPGRFSGRQFSNSRSEMNVSTLELGDSALYLCASNLGQGAGYGYTFGSGTRLTVV.